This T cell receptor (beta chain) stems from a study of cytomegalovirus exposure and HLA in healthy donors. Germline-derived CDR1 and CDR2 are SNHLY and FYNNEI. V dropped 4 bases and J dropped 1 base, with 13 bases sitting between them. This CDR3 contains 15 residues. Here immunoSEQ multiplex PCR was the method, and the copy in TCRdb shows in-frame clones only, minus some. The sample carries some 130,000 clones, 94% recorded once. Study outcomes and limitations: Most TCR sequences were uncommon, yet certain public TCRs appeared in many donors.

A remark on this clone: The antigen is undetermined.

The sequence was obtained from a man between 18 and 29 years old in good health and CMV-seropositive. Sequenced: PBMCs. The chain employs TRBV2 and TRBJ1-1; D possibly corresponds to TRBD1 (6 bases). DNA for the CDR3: TGTGCCAGCAGTGCCCCGGCAGGGGCGAACACTGAAGCTTTCTTT. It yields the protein CASSAPAGANTEAFF.